This T cell receptor (beta chain) comes out of a study of T cell repertoires in cytomegalovirus infection (dated by TCRdb to between 2019 and 2020). Notes on the research overall: Donor HLA type was relevant to the analysis, as public TCR beta signatures indicated carriage of CMV infection together with the matching HLA type.

This clonotype has ten or more counts. The target of this receptor is not known. Base qualities are not recorded, but no much larger clone differs from it by a single base. CDR1 and CDR2 were assigned from the germline V gene as SGHVS and FQNEAQ. A distance of 13 bases separates the germline ends of V and J, which lose 2 bases and 1 base respectively. The CDR3 numbers 16 residues from cysteine through phenylalanine. The kept DNA is CDR3 alone, 48 bases in frame from the first base. The instrument given in TCRdb is Illumina HiSeq 1500. Using fastp at Q25 and MiXCR, TCRdb reprocessed the public reads and kept productive beta chains. Each record represents a unique CDR3 protein, reported with the most common genes and DNA among its rows. This sample gives some 160,000 distinct CDR3 sequences in total; over 15% of them show up just once. The ten biggest clones cover roughly 20% of the sample. The study at large found these results: The ex vivo response was dominated by HLA-C-restricted CMV-specific TCR beta clonotypes, which also provided the single most frequent clonotype in two of eight donors. Carriers of CMV infection plus the relevant HLA type were discriminated by the cumulative frequency of public TCR beta family members in the study cohort and in an independent 352-donor cohort.

The sequenced material came from CD8+ T cells from PBMCs. Recombination linked TRBV7-8 to TRBJ2-3; the best D guess is TRBD2, with 7 bases matching. This TCR derives from a human donor in good health (CMV status not recorded). Some clones in this sample may be carry-over from other donors' samples. The sequence in DNA is TGTGCCAGCAGCTTAAGGGGGGGGATAGGCACAGATACGCAGTATTTT. Translated, this gives CASSLRGGIGTDTQYF.